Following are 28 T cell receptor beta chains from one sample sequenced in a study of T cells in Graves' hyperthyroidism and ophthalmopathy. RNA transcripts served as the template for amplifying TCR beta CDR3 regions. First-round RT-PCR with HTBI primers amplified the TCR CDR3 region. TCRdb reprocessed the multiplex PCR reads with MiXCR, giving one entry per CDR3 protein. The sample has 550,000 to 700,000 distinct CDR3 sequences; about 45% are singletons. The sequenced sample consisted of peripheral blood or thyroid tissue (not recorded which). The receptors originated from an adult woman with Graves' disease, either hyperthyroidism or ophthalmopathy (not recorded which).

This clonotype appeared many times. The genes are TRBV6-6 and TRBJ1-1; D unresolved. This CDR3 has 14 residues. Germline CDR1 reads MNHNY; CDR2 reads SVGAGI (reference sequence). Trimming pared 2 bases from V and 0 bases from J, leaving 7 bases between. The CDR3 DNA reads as TGTGCCAGCAGTTACCGGGTCTTGAACACTGAAGCTTTCTTT. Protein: CASSYRVLNTEAFF.

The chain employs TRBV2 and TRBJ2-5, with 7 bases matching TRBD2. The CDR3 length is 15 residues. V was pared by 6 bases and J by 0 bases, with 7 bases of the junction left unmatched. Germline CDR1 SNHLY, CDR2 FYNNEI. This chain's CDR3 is CASRDGTTYQETQYF. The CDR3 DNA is TGTGCCAGCAGGGACGGGACTACCTACCAAGAGACCCAGTACTTC.

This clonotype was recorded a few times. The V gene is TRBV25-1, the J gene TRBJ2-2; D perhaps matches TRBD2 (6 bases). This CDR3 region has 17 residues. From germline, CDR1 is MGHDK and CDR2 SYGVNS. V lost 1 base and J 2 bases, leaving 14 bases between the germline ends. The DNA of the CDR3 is TGTGCCAGCAGTGAATTTGGGGTGCGGGGTAACACCGGGGAGCTGTTTTTT. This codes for CASSEFGVRGNTGELFF.

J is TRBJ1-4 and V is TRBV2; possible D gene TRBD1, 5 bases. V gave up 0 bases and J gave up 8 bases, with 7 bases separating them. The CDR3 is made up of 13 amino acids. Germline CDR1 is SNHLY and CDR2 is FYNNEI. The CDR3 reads CASSEARQEKLFF. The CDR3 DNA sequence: TGTGCCAGCAGTGAAGCAAGACAGGAAAAACTGTTTTTT.

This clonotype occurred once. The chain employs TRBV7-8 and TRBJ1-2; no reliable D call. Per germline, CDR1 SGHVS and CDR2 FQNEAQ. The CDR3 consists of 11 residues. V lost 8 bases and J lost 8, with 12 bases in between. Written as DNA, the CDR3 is TGTGCCAGCGGCCTACCTTACGGCTACACCTTC. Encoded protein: CASGLPYGYTF.

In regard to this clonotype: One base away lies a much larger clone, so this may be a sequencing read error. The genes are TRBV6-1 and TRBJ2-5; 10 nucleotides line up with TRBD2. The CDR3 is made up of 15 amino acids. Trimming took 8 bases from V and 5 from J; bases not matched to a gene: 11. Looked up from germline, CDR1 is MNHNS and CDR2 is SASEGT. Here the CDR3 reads CASGSLAGEGETQYF. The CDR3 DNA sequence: TGTGCCAGCGGTTCCCTAGCGGGAGAGGGTGAGACCCAGTACTTC.

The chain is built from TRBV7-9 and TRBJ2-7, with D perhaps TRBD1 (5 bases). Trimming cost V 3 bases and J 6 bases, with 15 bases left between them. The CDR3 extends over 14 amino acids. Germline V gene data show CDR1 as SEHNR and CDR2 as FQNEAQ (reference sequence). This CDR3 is CASSFGHNLREQYF. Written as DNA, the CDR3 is TGTGCCAGCAGCTTCGGACATAACCTTCGCGAGCAGTACTTC.

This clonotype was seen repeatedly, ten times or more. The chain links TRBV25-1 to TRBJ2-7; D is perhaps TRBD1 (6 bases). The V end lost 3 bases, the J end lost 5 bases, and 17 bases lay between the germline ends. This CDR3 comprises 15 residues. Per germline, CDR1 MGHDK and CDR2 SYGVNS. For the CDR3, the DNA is TGTGCCAGCAGTGACCCGGGACAAGGTGAGGACGAGCAGTACTTC. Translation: CASSDPGQGEDEQYF.

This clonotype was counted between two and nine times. The CDR3 here is CASAARGGLGEKLFF. As DNA, the CDR3 is TGTGCCAGCGCGGCCCGTGGGGGGCTTGGTGAAAAACTGTTTTTT. The chain is built from TRBV27 and TRBJ1-4; D is possibly TRBD1 (6 bases). The V and J ends lost 8 bases and 7 bases respectively, with 20 bases between them. The germline V gene has CDR1 MNHEY and CDR2 SMNVEV (reference sequence). The CDR3 contains 15 residues.

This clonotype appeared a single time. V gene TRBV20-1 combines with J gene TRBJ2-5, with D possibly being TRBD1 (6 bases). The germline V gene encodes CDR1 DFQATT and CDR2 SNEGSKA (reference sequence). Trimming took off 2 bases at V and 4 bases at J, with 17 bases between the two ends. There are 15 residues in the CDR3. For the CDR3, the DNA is TGCAGTGCTAGACCACGGACAGATGGGGGAGAGACCCAGTACTTC. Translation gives CSARPRTDGGETQYF.

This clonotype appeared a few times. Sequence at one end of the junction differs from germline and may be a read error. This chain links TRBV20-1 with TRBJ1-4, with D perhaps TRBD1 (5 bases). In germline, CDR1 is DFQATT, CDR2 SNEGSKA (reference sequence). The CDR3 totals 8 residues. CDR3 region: CRNRDGSF. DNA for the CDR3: TGCAGGAACCGGGACGGATCTTTT.

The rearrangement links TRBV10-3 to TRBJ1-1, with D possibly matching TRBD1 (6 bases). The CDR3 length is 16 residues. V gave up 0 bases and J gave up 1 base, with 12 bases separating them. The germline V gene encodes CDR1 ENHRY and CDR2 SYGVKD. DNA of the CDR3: TGTGCCATCAGTGAGTCCGGGCAGGGGAAGAACACTGAAGCTTTCTTT. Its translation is CAISESGQGKNTEAFF.

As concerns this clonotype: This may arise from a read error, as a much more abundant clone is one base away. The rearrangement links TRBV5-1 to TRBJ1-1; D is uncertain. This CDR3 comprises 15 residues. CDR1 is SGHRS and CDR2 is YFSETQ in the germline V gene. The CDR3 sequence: CARSLFGGENTEAFF. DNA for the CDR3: TGCGCCAGGAGCTTGTTTGGCGGGGAGAACACTGAAGCTTTCTTT.

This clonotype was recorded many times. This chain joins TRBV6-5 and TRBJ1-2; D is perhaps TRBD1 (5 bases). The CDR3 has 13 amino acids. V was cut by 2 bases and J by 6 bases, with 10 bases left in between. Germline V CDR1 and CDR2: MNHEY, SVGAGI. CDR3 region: CASSYLRVDGYTF. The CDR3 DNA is TGTGCCAGCAGTTACCTCAGGGTGGATGGCTACACCTTC.

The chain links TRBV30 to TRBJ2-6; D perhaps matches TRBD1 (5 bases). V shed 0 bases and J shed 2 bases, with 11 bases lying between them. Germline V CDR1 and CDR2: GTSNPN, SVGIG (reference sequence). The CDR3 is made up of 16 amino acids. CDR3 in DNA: TGTGCCTGGAGTGTCCAGGGTGAGGCTGGGGCCAACGTCCTGACTTTC. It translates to CAWSVQGEAGANVLTF.

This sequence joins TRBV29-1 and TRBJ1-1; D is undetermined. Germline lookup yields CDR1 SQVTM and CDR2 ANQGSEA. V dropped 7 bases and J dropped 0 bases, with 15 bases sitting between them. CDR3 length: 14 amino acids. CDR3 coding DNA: TGCAGCGCTTGCCCCACGGTCATGAACACTGAAGCTTTCTTT. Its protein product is CSACPTVMNTEAFF.

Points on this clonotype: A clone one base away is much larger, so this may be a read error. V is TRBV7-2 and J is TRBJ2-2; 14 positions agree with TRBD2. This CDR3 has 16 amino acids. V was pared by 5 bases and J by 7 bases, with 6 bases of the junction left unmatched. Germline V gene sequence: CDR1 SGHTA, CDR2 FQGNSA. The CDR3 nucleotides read TGTGCCAGCAGCGCCGGGACTAGCGGGAGTCTCGGGGAGCTGTTTTTT. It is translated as CASSAGTSGSLGELFF.

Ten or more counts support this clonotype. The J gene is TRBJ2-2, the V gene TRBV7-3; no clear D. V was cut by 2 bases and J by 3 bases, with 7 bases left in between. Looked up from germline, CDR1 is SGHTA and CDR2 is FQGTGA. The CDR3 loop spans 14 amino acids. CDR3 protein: CASSLYRDTGELFF. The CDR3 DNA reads TGTGCCAGCAGCTTATACCGCGACACCGGGGAGCTGTTTTTT.

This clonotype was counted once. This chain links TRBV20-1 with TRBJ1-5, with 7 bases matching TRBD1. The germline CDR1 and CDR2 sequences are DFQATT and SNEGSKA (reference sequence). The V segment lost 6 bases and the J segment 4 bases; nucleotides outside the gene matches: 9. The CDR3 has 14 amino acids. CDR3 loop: CSAPRQGANQPQHF. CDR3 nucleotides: TGCAGTGCCCCTAGACAGGGAGCAAATCAGCCCCAGCATTTT.

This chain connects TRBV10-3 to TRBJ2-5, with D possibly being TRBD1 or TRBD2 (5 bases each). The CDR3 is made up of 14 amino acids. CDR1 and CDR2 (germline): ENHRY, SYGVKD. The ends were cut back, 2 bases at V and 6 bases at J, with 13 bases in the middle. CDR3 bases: TGTGCCATCAGTGAGGAGGGGCCTCCGAAGACCCAGTACTTC. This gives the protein CAISEEGPPKTQYF.

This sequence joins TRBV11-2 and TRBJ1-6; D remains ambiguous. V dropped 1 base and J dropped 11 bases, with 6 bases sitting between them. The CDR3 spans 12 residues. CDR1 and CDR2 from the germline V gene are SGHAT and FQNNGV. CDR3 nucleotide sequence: TGTGCCAGCAGCTTAGGGGGAACACCCCTCCACTTT. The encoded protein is CASSLGGTPLHF.

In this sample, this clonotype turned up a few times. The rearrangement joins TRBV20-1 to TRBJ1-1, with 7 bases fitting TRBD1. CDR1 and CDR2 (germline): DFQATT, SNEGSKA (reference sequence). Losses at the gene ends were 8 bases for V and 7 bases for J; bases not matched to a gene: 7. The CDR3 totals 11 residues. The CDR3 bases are TGCAGTAACCGCCGGGACAGTGAAGCTTTCTTT. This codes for CSNRRDSEAFF.

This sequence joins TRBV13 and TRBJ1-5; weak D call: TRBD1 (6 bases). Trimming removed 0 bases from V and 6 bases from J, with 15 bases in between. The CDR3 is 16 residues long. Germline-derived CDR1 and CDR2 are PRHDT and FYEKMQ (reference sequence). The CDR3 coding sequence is TGTGCCAGCAGCTTAGGCTACGGGGGCGGACCTCAGCCCCAGCATTTT. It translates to CASSLGYGGGPQPQHF.

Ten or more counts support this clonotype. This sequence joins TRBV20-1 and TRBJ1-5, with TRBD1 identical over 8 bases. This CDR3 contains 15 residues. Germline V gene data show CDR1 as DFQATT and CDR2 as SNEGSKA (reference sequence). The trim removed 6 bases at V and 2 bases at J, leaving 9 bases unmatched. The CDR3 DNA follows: TGCAGTGCGATCAGGACAGGGTTCGGCAATCAGCCCCAGCATTTT. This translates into CSAIRTGFGNQPQHF.

CDR3 loop: CASSVGRADTEAFF. CDR3 nucleotide sequence: TGTGCCAGCAGTGTGGGGCGCGCGGACACTGAAGCTTTCTTT. This chain connects TRBV2 to TRBJ1-1; D is perhaps TRBD1 (5 bases). This CDR3 is 14 amino acids long. CDR1 is SNHLY, CDR2 FYNNEI, per germline. The V end was cut by 4 bases, the J end by 3 bases, with 12 bases between.

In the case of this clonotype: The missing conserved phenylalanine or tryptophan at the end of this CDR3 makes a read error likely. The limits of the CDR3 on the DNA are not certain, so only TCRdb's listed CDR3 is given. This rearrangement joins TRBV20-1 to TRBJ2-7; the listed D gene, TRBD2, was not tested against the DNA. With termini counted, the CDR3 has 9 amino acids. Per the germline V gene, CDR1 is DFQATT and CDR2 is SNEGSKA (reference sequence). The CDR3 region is CSARPGLAG.

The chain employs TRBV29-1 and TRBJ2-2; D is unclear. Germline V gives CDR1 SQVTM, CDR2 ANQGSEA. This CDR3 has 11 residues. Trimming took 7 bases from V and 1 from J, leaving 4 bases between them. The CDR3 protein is CSAVNTGELFF. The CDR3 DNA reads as TGCAGCGCAGTGAACACCGGGGAGCTGTTTTTT.

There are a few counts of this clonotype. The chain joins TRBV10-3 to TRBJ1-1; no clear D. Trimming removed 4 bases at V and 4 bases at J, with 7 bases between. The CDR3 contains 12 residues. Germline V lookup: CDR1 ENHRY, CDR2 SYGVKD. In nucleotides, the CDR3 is TGTGCCATCAGTGGGACGAGCACTGAAGCTTTCTTT. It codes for CAISGTSTEAFF.